The rows below give T cell receptor beta chains drawn from one sample of a study of regulatory and conventional T cells in RAG deficiency. Assay: immunoSEQ multiplex PCR; the TCRdb copy retains only in-frame clones and omits some. The profile shows about 20,000 clones, approximately 88% of them singletons. These data were also reused for a study on regulatory T cells.

The sequenced material came from Tregs sorted from blood. The receptors shown here come from a human donor in good health. CDR3s include the opening cysteine and the closing phenylalanine or tryptophan. A D gene is named only where the DNA matches it firmly. Some rows have no size entry. The others give once, few or many, or a class for an expanded clone.

V,size,D,J,DNA,CDR3
TRBV7-3,once,-,TRBJ1-1,TGTGCCAGCAGCTCCCAGGGGACCGTAGGCGTTGAAGCTTTCTTT,CASSSQGTVGVEAFF
TRBV27,-,TRBD1,TRBJ1-2,TGTGCCAGCAGTGCCCTAGACAGGGGCTATGGCTACACCTTC,CASSALDRGYGYTF
TRBV5-6,-,TRBD1,TRBJ1-2,TGTGCCAGCAGCTTGTTTGGGACAGGTCAATTAGCTAACTATGGCTACACCTTC,CASSLFGTGQLANYGYTF
TRBV19,-,-,TRBJ1-2,TGTGCCAGTAGTGTCCCGGGAGCTTATGGCTACACCTTC,CASSVPGAYGYTF
TRBV28,-,TRBD1,TRBJ2-7,TGTGCCAGCAGTTTGGGACAGCCTGACTACGAGCAGTACTTC,CASSLGQPDYEQYF
TRBV29-1,-,-,TRBJ2-1,TGCAGCGTTGCAACCCCGGGACTGCAGTTCTTC,CSVATPGLQFF
TRBV27,-,TRBD1,TRBJ1-2,TGTGCCAGCAGTTTAAGTCGCAGGGGGGGCCAAGGCTACACCTTC,CASSLSRRGGQGYTF
TRBV19,-,-,TRBJ2-1,TGTGCCAGTAGTCTACAGAGCTCCTACAATGAGCAGTTCTTC,CASSLQSSYNEQFF
TRBV5-1,-,-,TRBJ1-3,TGCGCCAGCAGAGCAGGCTCTGGAAACACCATATATTTT,CASRAGSGNTIYF
TRBV18,-,-,TRBJ2-7,TGTGCCAGCTCGACTGACAGGCGCGCCTACGAGCAGTACTTC,CASSTDRRAYEQYF
TRBV5-1,-,TRBD1,TRBJ1-4,TGCGCCAGCAGCTTTTCGACAGGGTCGCCAAATAATGAAAAACTGTTTTTT,CASSFSTGSPNNEKLFF
TRBV28,-,-,TRBJ1-5,TGTGCCAGCAGTTGGGGGCTCAATCAGCCCCAGCATTTT,CASSWGLNQPQHF
TRBV28,-,TRBD1,TRBJ1-1,TGTGCCAGCAGTTCCACAGGGGGCATGGGTGAAGCCTTCTTT,CASSSTGGMGEAFF
TRBV30,once,-,TRBJ1-1,TGTGCCTGGGGTCGTGTCAGCACTGAAGCTTTCTTT,CAWGRVSTEAFF
TRBV6-1,-,-,TRBJ2-5,TGTGCCAGCAGTGAAGCGTGGGGCCTCGGTAGAGAGACCCAGTACTTC,CASSEAWGLGRETQYF
TRBV5-5,once,-,TRBJ1-2,TGTGCCAGCAGCTTTTCTTCTGGACATCCGTCTAACTTC,CASSFSSGHPSNF
TRBV9,-,TRBD1,TRBJ2-3,TGTGCCAGCAGCGGACAGGGGGCGCGGAATAGGCCGGATACGCAGTATTTT,CASSGQGARNRPDTQYF
TRBV11-2,-,TRBD1,TRBJ1-5,TGTGCCAGCAGCCCGACAGGGAGCAATCAGCCCCAGCATTTT,CASSPTGSNQPQHF
TRBV7-6,-,TRBD1,TRBJ2-7,TGTGCCAGCAGCTCCCAAACAGGGGGGCGTGCCGAGCAGTACTTC,CASSSQTGGRAEQYF
TRBV19,-,TRBD1,TRBJ2-5,TGTGCCAGTAGACGGACAGGGCTTCAGGAGACCCAGTACTTC,CASRRTGLQETQYF
TRBV5-1,-,-,TRBJ2-7,TGCGCCAGCAGATCTGGACAGCTGTACGAGCAGTACTTC,CASRSGQLYEQYF
TRBV28,few,-,TRBJ2-6,TGTGCCAGCAGTTTTATAGCCAGGGGACGAACCCTCTCTGGGGCCAACGTCCTGACTTTC,CASSFIARGRTLSGANVLTF
TRBV18,-,-,TRBJ1-1,TGTGCCAGCTCACCAATCTCCGGAGAAGCTTTCTTT,CASSPISGEAFF
TRBV19,-,TRBD1,TRBJ1-6,TGTGCCAGTAGAAGAGACAGGGCAGGTAATTCACCCCTCCACTTT,CASRRDRAGNSPLHF
TRBV5-1,-,-,TRBJ2-1,TGCGCCAGCAGTCCTGAGGGGGTTGAGCAGTTCTTC,CASSPEGVEQFF
TRBV18,-,-,TRBJ2-7,TGTGCCAGCTCACCACCGGTACGTCGGGGGGCAGACGAGCAGTACTTC,CASSPPVRRGADEQYF
TRBV7-8,-,-,TRBJ2-2,TGTGCCAGCGGCTTTTCTACAGGAAACGCGAACACCGGGGAGCTGTTTTTT,CASGFSTGNANTGELFF
TRBV2,-,-,TRBJ2-5,TGTGCCAGCTCCCCCGGGGTGGGGACCCAGTACTTC,CASSPGVGTQYF
TRBV18,-,-,TRBJ1-3,TGTGCCAGCTCACCGACAGTAGTGACCGGGGCGCGCTCTGGAAACACCATATATTTT,CASSPTVVTGARSGNTIYF
TRBV5-1,-,TRBD1,TRBJ1-2,TGCGCCAGCAGCCCGGGGGACAGTCTTAACTATGGCTACACCTTC,CASSPGDSLNYGYTF